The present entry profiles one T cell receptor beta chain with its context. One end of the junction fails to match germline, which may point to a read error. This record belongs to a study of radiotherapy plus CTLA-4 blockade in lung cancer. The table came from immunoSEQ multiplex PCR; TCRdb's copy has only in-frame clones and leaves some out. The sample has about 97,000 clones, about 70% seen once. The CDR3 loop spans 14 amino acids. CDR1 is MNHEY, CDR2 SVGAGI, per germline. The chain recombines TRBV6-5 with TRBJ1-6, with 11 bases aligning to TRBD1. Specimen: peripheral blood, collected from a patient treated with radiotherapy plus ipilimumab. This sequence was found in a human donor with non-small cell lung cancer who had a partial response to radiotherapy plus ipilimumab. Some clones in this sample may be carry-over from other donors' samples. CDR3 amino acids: CASRGTGGNSPLHF. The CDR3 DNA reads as TGTGCCAGCAGAGGGACAGGGGGGAATTCGCCCCTCCACTTT.